Following are 26 T cell receptor beta chains from one sample sequenced in a study of shared clonotypes between healthy human individuals. Libraries were prepared by immunoSEQ multiplex PCR; TCRdb keeps only in-frame clonotypes and omits some of them. The table includes millions of clones, around nine tenths detected once. The sample was naive CD4+ T cells sorted from blood. Subset described: CD45RA+ positively selected. The receptors shown here come from a man aged 18 to 30 in good health.

The chain couples TRBV7-9 to TRBJ1-6, with 8 bases that match TRBD1. J gave up 10 bases and V 6 bases, and 5 bases lay outside the gene matches. The V gene's germline CDR1 is SEHNR and CDR2 FQNEAQ (reference sequence). The CDR3 consists of 13 residues. CDR3 sequence reads: CASSLQGESPLHF. CDR3 DNA: TGTGCCAGCAGTTTACAGGGGGAATCACCCCTCCACTTT.

This CDR3 reads CASKDRKDVGELFF. In DNA, the CDR3 is TGTGCCAGTAAAGACAGGAAGGATGTCGGGGAGCTGTTTTTT. This rearrangement joins TRBV19 to TRBJ2-2; possible D gene TRBD1, 6 bases. The CDR3 consists of 14 residues. V dropped 7 bases and J dropped 7 bases, with 16 bases sitting between them. Germline loops: CDR1 LNHDA, CDR2 SQIVND (reference sequence).

The genes are TRBV5-1 and TRBJ2-7; TRBD1 is a possible D gene (5 bases). Deletions cut 5 bases from V and 3 bases from J, with 9 bases between. The CDR3 is made up of 12 amino acids. CDR1 and CDR2 (germline): SGHRS, YFSETQ. CDR3 DNA sequence: TGCGCCAGCAGTCCGACAGTCTACGAGCAGTACTTC. Its translation: CASSPTVYEQYF.

The chain links TRBV9 to TRBJ2-7; maybe TRBD1 (5 bases). CDR1 and CDR2 from the germline V gene are SGDLS and YYNGEE. V shed 0 bases and J shed 2 bases, with 15 bases lying between them. This CDR3 is built from 16 residues. The CDR3 region is CASSVGSQGLTYEQYF. The CDR3 bases are TGTGCCAGCAGCGTAGGTTCGCAGGGCTTAACCTACGAGCAGTACTTC.

Details on this clone: Other DNA variants within this sample encode the same CDR3. The chain uses TRBV9 and TRBJ1-2; D gene unclear. V was cut by 4 bases and J by 4 bases, with 8 bases left in between. The CDR3 length is 12 residues. The germline V gene encodes CDR1 SGDLS and CDR2 YYNGEE. CDR3 nucleotide sequence: TGTGCCAGCAGCCCGGAGGGCTATGGCTACACCTTC. Translating gives CASSPEGYGYTF.

This chain uses TRBV18 with TRBJ2-2, with unresolved D. The CDR3 is made up of 18 amino acids. Germline CDR1 reads KGHSH; CDR2 reads LQKENI. V gave up 0 bases and J gave up 2 bases, with 16 bases separating them. CDR3 sequence: CASSPPGIRMTNTGELFF. The CDR3 nucleotides read TGTGCCAGCTCACCACCAGGGATCCGGATGACAAACACCGGGGAGCTGTTTTTT.

This sequence joins TRBV28 and TRBJ1-2; possibly TRBD1 for D (5 bases). Trimming cost V 2 bases and J 7 bases, with 11 bases left between them. CDR3 length: 13 amino acids. In germline, CDR1 is MDHEN, CDR2 SYDVKM. The CDR3, as DNA: TGTGCCAGCAGTTTAGTAGGGGAGGTTGGCTACACCTTC. Protein product: CASSLVGEVGYTF.

The chain joins TRBV10-3 to TRBJ2-7, with D possibly called TRBD1 or TRBD2 (5 bases each). The CDR3 length is 11 residues. V was shortened by 8 bases and J by 6 bases, with 11 bases between the two germline ends. The V gene's germline CDR1 is ENHRY and CDR2 SYGVKD. CDR3 bases: TGTGCCATCTCAAGAGGGGTCGAGCAGTACTTC. It yields the protein CAISRGVEQYF.

The chain combines TRBV10-1 with TRBJ2-2, with a tentative D call TRBD1 (5 bases). This CDR3 has 16 residues. Trimming took 6 bases from V and 7 from J, leaving 21 bases between them. Germline CDR1 is WNHNN and CDR2 is SYGVQD (reference sequence). In DNA, the CDR3 is TGCGCCAGCAGCCTCGGACACCTCGGGCAAGGCGGGGAGCTGTTTTTT. Its protein product is CASSLGHLGQGGELFF.

Comments on this clone: This sample includes further DNA sequences coding for the same CDR3. This chain links TRBV5-1 with TRBJ2-7; 8 bases match TRBD1. CDR1 is SGHRS and CDR2 is YFSETQ in the germline V gene. J was trimmed by 2 bases and V by 4 bases; bases with no gene match: 8. The CDR3 is 15 amino acids. The DNA of the CDR3 is TGCGCCAGCAGCCTCGGACAGGGTGGCACCTACGAGCAGTACTTC. This sequence encodes CASSLGQGGTYEQYF.

This rearrangement joins TRBV6-5 to TRBJ2-7; 7 positions agree with TRBD2. Germline CDR1 MNHEY, CDR2 SVGAGI. V was clipped by 2 bases and J by 0 bases; unmatched bases: 7. The CDR3 is 16 amino acids. CDR3 protein: CASSYGGDFSSYEQYF. In nucleotides, the CDR3 is TGTGCCAGCAGTTACGGGGGGGACTTCTCCTCCTACGAGCAGTACTTC.

The gene calls are TRBV10-3 and TRBJ1-1, with D uncertain. Germline CDR1 reads ENHRY; CDR2 reads SYGVKD. The CDR3 runs to 11 residues. V was shortened by 6 bases and J by 0 bases, with 2 bases between the two germline ends. CDR3 nucleotides: TGTGCCATCAGAATGAACACTGAAGCTTTCTTT. It is translated as CAIRMNTEAFF.

The chain recombines TRBV10-3 with TRBJ2-2; D perhaps matches TRBD1 (6 bases). From germline, CDR1 is ENHRY and CDR2 SYGVKD. Deletions cut 7 bases from V and 2 bases from J, with 14 bases between. The CDR3 has 15 amino acids. CDR3 amino acids: CAITRDISNTGELFF. CDR3 in DNA: TGTGCCATCACTCGGGACATATCAAACACCGGGGAGCTGTTTTTT.

The V call is TRBV7-2, the J call TRBJ2-1; possible D gene TRBD2, 5 bases. Trimming took 1 base from V and 5 from J, leaving 12 bases between them. CDR3 length: 15 residues. The germline CDR1 and CDR2 sequences are SGHTA and FQGNSA. The DNA for the CDR3 is TGTGCCAGCAGCTTAGTCGGACTGGAGAACAATGAGCAGTTCTTC. Protein sequence: CASSLVGLENNEQFF.

CDR3 protein: CSVVYESVNYEQYF. The DNA of the CDR3 is TGCAGCGTTGTCTACGAGTCTGTTAACTACGAGCAGTACTTC. This chain connects TRBV29-1 to TRBJ2-7, with unresolved D. Germline-derived CDR1 and CDR2 are SQVTM and ANQGSEA. This CDR3 has 14 residues. V was clipped by 4 bases and J by 3 bases, with 16 bases between them.

The chain carries TRBV6-5 and TRBJ1-6; D ambiguous. CDR3 length: 16 amino acids. The V gene's germline CDR1 is MNHEY and CDR2 SVGAGI. V was clipped by 0 bases and J by 6 bases, with 12 bases between them. As DNA, the CDR3 is TGTGCCAGCAGTTACTCGAGTGGAGAGGGTAATTCACCCCTCCACTTT. The encoded protein is CASSYSSGEGNSPLHF.

This clone was seen a single time. The chain uses TRBV6-6 and TRBJ2-1; D might be TRBD2 (6 bases). The V end lost 10 bases, the J end lost 4 bases, and 14 bases lay between the germline ends. Germline CDR1 MNHNY, CDR2 SVGAGI (reference sequence). This CDR3 has 13 residues. In nucleotides, the CDR3 is TGTGCCACCGGGAGCGGACTTTACAATGAGCAGTTCTTC. Translated, it gives CATGSGLYNEQFF.

This clone was observed a few times. The chain recombines TRBV15 with TRBJ2-5; D might be TRBD1 (6 bases). The J call is in doubt because the DNA end fits TRBJ2-7 better. This CDR3 comprises 12 residues. Germline V gene sequence: CDR1 LNHNV, CDR2 YYDKDF (reference sequence). CDR3 loop: CATADSSYEQYF. Written as DNA, the CDR3 is TGTGCCACGGCGGACAGCTCCTACGAGCAGTACTTC.

The rearrangement uses TRBV19 and TRBJ1-5; weak D call: TRBD1 (5 bases). The germline V gene has CDR1 LNHDA and CDR2 SQIVND (reference sequence). V was clipped by 1 base and J by 5 bases, with 12 bases between them. There are 15 residues in the CDR3. The CDR3 sequence: CASSIGQGIHQPQHF. For the CDR3, the DNA is TGTGCCAGTAGTATAGGTCAGGGAATTCATCAGCCCCAGCATTTT.

The CDR3 reads CASSPGQAKPRAPLHF. CDR3 DNA sequence: TGTGCCAGCAGCCCGGGACAGGCCAAACCAAGGGCACCCCTCCACTTT. V is TRBV5-8 and J is TRBJ1-6; TRBD1 matches at 8 bases. Germline-derived CDR1 and CDR2 are SGHTS and YDEGEE. The CDR3 sequence is 16 residues long. Losses at the gene ends were 4 bases for V and 11 bases for J; bases not matched to a gene: 14.

This rearrangement joins TRBV5-1 to TRBJ2-2, with 10 bases aligning to TRBD1. From germline, CDR1 is SGHRS and CDR2 YFSETQ. The CDR3 is made up of 15 amino acids. Trimming at V came to 5 bases and at J to 3 bases, leaving 4 bases not matched to a gene. CDR3 DNA: TGCGCCAGCAGACCCGACAGGGGGCACACCGGGGAGCTGTTTTTT. Its protein product is CASRPDRGHTGELFF.

Note on this clone: This specimen includes other DNA sequences encoding the same CDR3. V is TRBV18 and J is TRBJ2-3; D is perhaps TRBD2 (7 bases). The length of the CDR3 is 14 residues. V was trimmed by 3 bases and J by 3 bases, leaving 10 bases between them. Germline CDR1 KGHSH, CDR2 LQKENI. In nucleotides, the CDR3 is TGTGCCAGCTCACCCGGGGGGCGAACAGATACGCAGTATTTT. It translates to CASSPGGRTDTQYF.

The V and J genes are TRBV10-1 and TRBJ2-6, with D uncertain. V was pared by 5 bases and J by 5 bases, with 22 bases between. Germline V gives CDR1 WNHNN, CDR2 SYGVQD (reference sequence). CDR3 length equals 18 residues. This CDR3 reads CASSKAQIAQSRANVLTF. The DNA of the CDR3 is TGCGCCAGCAGTAAAGCTCAAATCGCACAAAGTCGGGCCAACGTCCTGACTTTC.

The rearrangement links TRBV19 to TRBJ1-1; possibly TRBD1 for D (6 bases). The CDR3 length is 16 residues. The V gene's germline CDR1 is LNHDA and CDR2 SQIVND (reference sequence). Trimming removed 4 bases from V and 1 base from J, with 16 bases in between. CDR3 sequence: CASSNPTGTRNTEAFF. The CDR3 DNA follows: TGTGCCAGTAGTAACCCCACCGGGACAAGGAACACTGAAGCTTTCTTT.

This sequence joins TRBV29-1 and TRBJ1-1, with 8 bases aligning to TRBD1. The CDR3 runs 12 residues. Germline V gene lookup returns CDR1 SQVTM and CDR2 ANQGSEA. J was trimmed by 5 bases and V by 7 bases; bases with no gene match: 6. The CDR3 DNA reads as TGCAGCGGCTGGACAGGGAAAACTGAAGCTTTCTTT. Translating gives CSGWTGKTEAFF. Full variable domain (rest looked up from reference TRBV29-1 and TRBJ1-1): SAVISQKPSRDICQRGTSLTIQCQVDSQVTMMFWYRQQPGQSLTLIATANQGSEATYESGFVIDKFPISRPNLTFSTLTVSNMSPEDSSIYLCSGWTGKTEAFFGQGTRLTVV.

This chain connects TRBV7-6 to TRBJ2-1; no reliable D call. This CDR3 has 15 amino acids. The germline V gene has CDR1 SGHVS and CDR2 FNYEAQ. The V end lost 1 base, the J end lost 0 bases, and 7 bases lay between the germline ends. The DNA of the CDR3 is TGTGCCAGCAGCTTAGTATCGGTCTCCTACAATGAGCAGTTCTTC. Amino acids: CASSLVSVSYNEQFF. The variable domain in full, with the rest retrieved from reference TRBV7-6 and TRBJ2-1, is GAGVSQSPRYKVTKRGQDVALRCDPISGHVSLYWYRQALGQGPEFLTYFNYEAQQDKSGLPNDRFSAERPEGSISTLTIQRTEQRDSAMYRCASSLVSVSYNEQFFGPGTRLTVL.